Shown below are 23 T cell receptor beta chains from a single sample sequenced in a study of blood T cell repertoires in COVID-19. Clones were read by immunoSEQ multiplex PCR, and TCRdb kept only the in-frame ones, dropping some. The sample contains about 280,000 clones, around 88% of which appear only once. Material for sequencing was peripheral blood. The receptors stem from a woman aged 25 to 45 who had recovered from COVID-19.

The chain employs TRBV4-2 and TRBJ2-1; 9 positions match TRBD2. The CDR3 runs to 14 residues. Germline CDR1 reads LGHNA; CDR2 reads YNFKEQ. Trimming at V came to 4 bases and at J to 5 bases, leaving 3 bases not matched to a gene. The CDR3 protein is CASSLGLANNEQFF. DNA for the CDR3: TGTGCCAGCAGCCTGGGACTAGCAAACAATGAGCAGTTCTTC.

CDR3 in amino acids: CASSQEQGYQPQHF. The CDR3 coding sequence is TGCGCCAGCAGCCAAGAACAGGGGTATCAGCCCCAGCATTTT. V is TRBV4-1 and J is TRBJ1-5; TRBD1 matches at 7 bases. The trim removed 0 bases at V and 5 bases at J, leaving 1 base unmatched. The V gene's germline CDR1 is MGHRA and CDR2 YSYEKL. The CDR3 is 14 residues long.

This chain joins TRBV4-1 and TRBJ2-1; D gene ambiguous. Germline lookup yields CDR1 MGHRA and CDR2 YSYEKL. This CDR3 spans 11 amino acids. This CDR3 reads CASEASNEQFF. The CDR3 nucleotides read TGCGCTTCCGAGGCTTCCAATGAGCAGTTCTTC.

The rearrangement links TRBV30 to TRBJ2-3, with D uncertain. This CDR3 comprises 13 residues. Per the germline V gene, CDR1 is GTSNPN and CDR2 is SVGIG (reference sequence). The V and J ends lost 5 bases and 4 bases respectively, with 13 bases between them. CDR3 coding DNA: TGTGCCTGGGGGTTTAACAGTGCAGATACGCAGTATTTT. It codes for CAWGFNSADTQYF.

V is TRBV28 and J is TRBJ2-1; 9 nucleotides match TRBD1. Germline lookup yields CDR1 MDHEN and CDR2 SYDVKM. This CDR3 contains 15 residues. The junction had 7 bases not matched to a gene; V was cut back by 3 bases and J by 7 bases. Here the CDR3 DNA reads TGTGCCAGCAGTTTTCTACAGGGGGCGCGGAATGAGCAGTTCTTC. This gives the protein CASSFLQGARNEQFF.

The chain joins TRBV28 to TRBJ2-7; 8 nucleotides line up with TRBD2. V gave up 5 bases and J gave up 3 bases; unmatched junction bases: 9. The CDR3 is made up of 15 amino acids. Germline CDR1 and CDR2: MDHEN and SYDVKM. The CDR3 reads CASSPFSGNYYEQYF. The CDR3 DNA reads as TGTGCCAGCAGTCCCTTTAGCGGGAATTACTACGAGCAGTACTTC.

The CDR3 region is CASSWTGGWDEAFF. The CDR3 DNA follows: TGCGCCAGCAGCTGGACAGGGGGCTGGGATGAAGCTTTCTTT. V usage is TRBV5-1 and J usage is TRBJ1-1, with TRBD1 matching over 11 bases. Losses at the gene ends were 3 bases for V and 7 bases for J; bases not matched to a gene: 5. The V gene's germline CDR1 is SGHRS and CDR2 YFSETQ. The CDR3 spans 14 residues.

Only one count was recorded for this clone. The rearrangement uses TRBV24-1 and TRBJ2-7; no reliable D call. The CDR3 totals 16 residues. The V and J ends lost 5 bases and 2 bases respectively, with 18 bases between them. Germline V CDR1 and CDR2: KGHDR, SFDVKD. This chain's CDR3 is CATSAPPDTQTYEQYF. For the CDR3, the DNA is TGTGCCACCAGTGCCCCCCCAGACACACAAACCTACGAGCAGTACTTC.

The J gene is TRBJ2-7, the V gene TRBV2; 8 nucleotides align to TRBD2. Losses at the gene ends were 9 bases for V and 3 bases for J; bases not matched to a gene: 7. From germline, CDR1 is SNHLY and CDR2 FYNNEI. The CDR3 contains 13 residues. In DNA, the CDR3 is TGTGCCAGTAAGCGGGAGTTGGACTACGAGCAGTACTTC. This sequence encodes CASKRELDYEQYF.

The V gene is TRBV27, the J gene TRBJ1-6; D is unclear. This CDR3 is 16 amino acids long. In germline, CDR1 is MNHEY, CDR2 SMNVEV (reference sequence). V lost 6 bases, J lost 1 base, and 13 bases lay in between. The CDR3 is CASRLGGSSYNSPLHF. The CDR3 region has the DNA TGTGCCAGCAGGCTCGGCGGGAGTTCCTATAATTCACCCCTCCACTTT.

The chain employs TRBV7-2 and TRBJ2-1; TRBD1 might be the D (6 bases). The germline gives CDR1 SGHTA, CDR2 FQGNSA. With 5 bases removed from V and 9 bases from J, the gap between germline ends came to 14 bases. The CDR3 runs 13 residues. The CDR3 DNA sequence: TGTGCCAGCAGCGAAGGACAGACAACTGAGCAGTTCTTC. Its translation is CASSEGQTTEQFF.

CDR3 DNA sequence: TGTGCCAGCAGTCGGCCCGGGGGCTACGAGCAGTACTTC. It yields the protein CASSRPGGYEQYF. The rearrangement joins TRBV6-6 to TRBJ2-7, with a possible D match to TRBD2 (6 bases). Trimming shortened V by 5 bases and J by 3 bases, and 11 bases separated the two germline ends. Germline V CDR1 and CDR2: MNHNY, SVGAGI (reference sequence). The CDR3 contains 13 residues.

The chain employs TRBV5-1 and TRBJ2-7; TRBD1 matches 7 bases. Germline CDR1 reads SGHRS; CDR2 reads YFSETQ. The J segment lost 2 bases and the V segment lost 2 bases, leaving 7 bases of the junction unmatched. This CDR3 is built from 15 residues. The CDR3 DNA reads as TGCGCCAGCAGCTTTACCCGGGACAGCACCTACGAGCAGTACTTC. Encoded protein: CASSFTRDSTYEQYF.

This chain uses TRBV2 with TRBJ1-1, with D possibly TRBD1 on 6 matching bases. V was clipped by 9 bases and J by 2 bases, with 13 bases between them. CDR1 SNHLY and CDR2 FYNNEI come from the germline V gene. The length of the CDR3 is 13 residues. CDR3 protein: CASHREPNTEAFF. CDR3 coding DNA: TGTGCCAGTCACAGGGAGCCTAACACTGAAGCTTTCTTT.

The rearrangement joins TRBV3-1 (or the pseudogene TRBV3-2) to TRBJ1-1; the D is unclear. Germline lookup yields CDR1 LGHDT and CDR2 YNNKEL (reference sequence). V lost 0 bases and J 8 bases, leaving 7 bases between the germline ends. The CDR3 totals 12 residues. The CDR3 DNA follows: TGTGCCAGCAGCCAAGAATGGCAGGAAGCTTTCTTT. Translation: CASSQEWQEAFF.

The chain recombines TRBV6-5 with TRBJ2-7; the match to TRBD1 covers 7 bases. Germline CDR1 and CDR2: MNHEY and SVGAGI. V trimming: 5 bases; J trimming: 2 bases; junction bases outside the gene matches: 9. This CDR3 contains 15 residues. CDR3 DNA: TGTGCCAGCAGTCGAACAGGGGAAGGGGCCTACGAGCAGTACTTC. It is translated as CASSRTGEGAYEQYF.

DNA of the CDR3: TGCGCCAGCAGCCAAGATCTCGACGAGCAGTACTTC. Its translation is CASSQDLDEQYF. V gene TRBV4-1 combines with J gene TRBJ2-7; no clear D gene. The length of the CDR3 is 12 residues. In germline, CDR1 is MGHRA, CDR2 YSYEKL. V lost 0 bases to trimming and J lost 5 bases, with 5 bases between them.

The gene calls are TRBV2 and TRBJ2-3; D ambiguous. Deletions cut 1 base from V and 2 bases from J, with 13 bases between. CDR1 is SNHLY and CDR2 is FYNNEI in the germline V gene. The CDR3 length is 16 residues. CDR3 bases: TGTGCCAGCAGTGAAGTCGCAGGTGCCAACACAGATACGCAGTATTTT. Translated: CASSEVAGANTDTQYF.

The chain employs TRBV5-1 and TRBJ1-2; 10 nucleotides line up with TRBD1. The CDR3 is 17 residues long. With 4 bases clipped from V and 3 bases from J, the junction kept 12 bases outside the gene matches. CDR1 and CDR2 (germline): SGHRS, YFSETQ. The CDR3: CASSAGDRGPLDYGYTF. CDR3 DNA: TGCGCCAGCAGCGCTGGGGACAGGGGTCCGCTTGACTATGGCTACACCTTC.

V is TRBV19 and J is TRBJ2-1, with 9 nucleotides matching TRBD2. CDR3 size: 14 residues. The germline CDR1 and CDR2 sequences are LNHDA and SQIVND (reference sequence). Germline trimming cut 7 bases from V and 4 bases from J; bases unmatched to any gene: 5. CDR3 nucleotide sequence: TGTGCCAGTACCAACGCGGGGGGGTACAATGAGCAGTTCTTC. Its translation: CASTNAGGYNEQFF.

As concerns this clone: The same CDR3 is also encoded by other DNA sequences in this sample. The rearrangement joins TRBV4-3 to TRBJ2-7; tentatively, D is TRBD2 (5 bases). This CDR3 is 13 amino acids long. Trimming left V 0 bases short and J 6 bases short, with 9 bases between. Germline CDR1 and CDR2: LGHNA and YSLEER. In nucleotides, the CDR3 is TGCGCCAGCAGCCAAGATCCCCGGGGCGAGCAGTACTTC. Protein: CASSQDPRGEQYF.

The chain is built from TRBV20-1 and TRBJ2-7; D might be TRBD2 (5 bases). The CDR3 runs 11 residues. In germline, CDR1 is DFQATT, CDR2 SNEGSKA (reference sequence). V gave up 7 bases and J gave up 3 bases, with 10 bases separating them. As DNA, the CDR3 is TGCAGTGTACCAGAGGGCTACGAGCAGTACTTC. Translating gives CSVPEGYEQYF.

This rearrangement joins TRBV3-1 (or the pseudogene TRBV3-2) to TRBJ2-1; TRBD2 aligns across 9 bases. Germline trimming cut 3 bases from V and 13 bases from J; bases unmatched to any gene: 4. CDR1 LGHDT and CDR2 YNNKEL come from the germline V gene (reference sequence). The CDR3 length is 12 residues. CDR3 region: CASSHPGLAQFF. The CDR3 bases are TGTGCCAGCAGCCATCCGGGACTAGCTCAGTTCTTC.